These T cell receptor beta chains were read from a single sample in a study of cytomegalovirus exposure and HLA in healthy donors. Using immunoSEQ multiplex PCR, the repertoire was profiled, and TCRdb retains in-frame clones only, with some absent. Of roughly 70,000 clones detected, over 80% appear once; the ten largest clones hold under 3.5%. The sequenced material came from PBMCs. The origin of the receptors is a man aged 25 to 45 in good health and CMV-seronegative. Both conserved end residues are part of each CDR3. D genes are given only for firm matches. Clone size is not always given. Where it is, it says once, few, many or a class for expanded clones.

clone_size	v_call	j_call	d_call	cdr3_nt	cdr3_aa
once	TRBV4-3	TRBJ1-1	NA	TGCGCCAGCAGCCCTAAACCTTATGGGGGGATTGAAGCTTTCTTT	CASSPKPYGGIEAFF
NA	TRBV23-1	TRBJ2-7	NA	TGCGCCAGCAGTCATTCAGGTCGCTCCTACGAGCAGTACTTC	CASSHSGRSYEQYF
NA	TRBV11-2	TRBJ2-7	NA	TGTGCCAGCAGCTTCGGAGACTCCTACGAGCAGTACTTC	CASSFGDSYEQYF
NA	TRBV11-3	TRBJ2-1	TRBD2	TGTGCCAGCAGCTTGGGACTAACGGAGCAGTTCTTC	CASSLGLTEQFF
NA	TRBV5-4	TRBJ1-2	TRBD1	TGTGCCAGCAGCTCCCAAACAGGGGGAGGCTATGGCTACACCTTC	CASSSQTGGGYGYTF
NA	TRBV4-1	TRBJ1-2	NA	TGCGCCAGCAGCCGCTTTATAGGGACTGAAGGCGGCTACACCTTC	CASSRFIGTEGGYTF
NA	TRBV18	TRBJ1-4	NA	TGTGCCAGCTCACCAGGACAGCCTAATGAAAAACTGTTTTTT	CASSPGQPNEKLFF
NA	TRBV7-3	TRBJ1-1	NA	TGTGCCAGCAGCTTAAACAGGGCTTACACTGAAGCTTTCTTT	CASSLNRAYTEAFF
NA	TRBV10-3	TRBJ2-2	NA	TGTGCCACTGGGGACTTCAACACCGGGGAGCTGTTTTTT	CATGDFNTGELFF
NA	TRBV2	TRBJ1-3	NA	TGTGCCAGCAGTGGGTCTTACTCCTCTGTTTCTGGAAACACCATATATTTT	CASSGSYSSVSGNTIYF
NA	TRBV6-1	TRBJ2-4	NA	TGTGCCAGCAGTGATCCGGGAACAGCCAAAAACATTCAGTACTTC	CASSDPGTAKNIQYF
once	TRBV6-5	TRBJ1-2	NA	TGTGCCAGCAGTTACGCGTATGGCTACACCTTC	CASSYAYGYTF
NA	TRBV5-1	TRBJ2-1	NA	TGCGCCAGCAGCGACCTCAGGGTTGGTGGCAATGAGCAGTTCTTC	CASSDLRVGGNEQFF
NA	TRBV7-8	TRBJ1-1	NA	TGTGCCAGCAGCTCCCTCAGCGGTTATGAAGCTTTCTTT	CASSSLSGYEAFF
NA	TRBV4-1	TRBJ2-4	NA	TGCGCCAGCAGCTCGTCAGGTTATCAGTACTTC	CASSSSGYQYF
once	TRBV6-6	TRBJ2-7	TRBD2	TGTGCCAGCAGTTACTCCAGCGGGGGGGCCTACGAGCAGTACTTC	CASSYSSGGAYEQYF
NA	TRBV4-1	TRBJ2-1	TRBD2	TGCGCCAGCAGCCACCCCCTAGCGGTCTACAATGAGCAGTTCTTC	CASSHPLAVYNEQFF
NA	TRBV7-2	TRBJ2-5	NA	TGTGCCAGCAGCCCCCGGGCAGGGGAACAAGAGACCCAGTACTTC	CASSPRAGEQETQYF
many	TRBV30	TRBJ2-1	TRBD1	TGTGCCTGGACCCCCGGGACAGCAAGGTATGAGCAGTTCTTC	CAWTPGTARYEQFF
NA	TRBV7-2	TRBJ2-3	NA	TGTGCCAGCAGCAAGGGGGCCCGGGGGACAGATACGCAGTATTTT	CASSKGARGTDTQYF
NA	TRBV6-1	TRBJ1-6	NA	TGTGCCAGCAGTGAAGCAGCAGGGGCTAATTCACCCCTCCACTTT	CASSEAAGANSPLHF
NA	TRBV19	TRBJ1-2	TRBD1	TGTGCCAGTAGTATCACCCCACAGGGGAGCTATGGCTACACCTTC	CASSITPQGSYGYTF
NA	TRBV7-2	TRBJ2-1	TRBD1	TGTGCCAGCAGCCCAGACCGGGACAGGGTGGCGCATGAGCAGTTCTTC	CASSPDRDRVAHEQFF
NA	TRBV7-3	TRBJ2-3	NA	TGTGCCAGCAGCTCGAAGACCCAGGGAAACACAGATACGCAGTATTTT	CASSSKTQGNTDTQYF
NA	TRBV7-9	TRBJ2-3	NA	TGTGCCAGCAGCTTAGAAGGGGGCACAGATACGCAGTATTTT	CASSLEGGTDTQYF
NA	TRBV5-1	TRBJ1-1	TRBD1	TGCGCCAGCAGCTCAATCCGGGACAGGGGCCCCAACACTGAAGCTTTCTTT	CASSSIRDRGPNTEAFF
NA	TRBV5-6	TRBJ2-7	NA	TGTGCCAGCAGCTCGCTGCAGGGCCCCTACGAGCAGTACTTC	CASSSLQGPYEQYF
NA	TRBV9	TRBJ2-5	NA	TGTGCCAGCAGCGTAGGGGGCGGGAAACAAGAGACCCAGTACTTC	CASSVGGGKQETQYF
NA	TRBV9	TRBJ2-4	NA	TGTGCCAGCAGCCTAGGGGCAGGCCGCGGGGCCAAAAACATTCAGTACTTC	CASSLGAGRGAKNIQYF
NA	TRBV2	TRBJ2-1	NA	TGTGCCAGCAGTGAATGGGGTGTGGACAAGAGCTCCTACAATGAGCAGTTCTTC	CASSEWGVDKSSYNEQFF
NA	TRBV18	TRBJ2-5	TRBD1	TGTGCCAGCTCACCACCGACAGGGACCCGGCAGACCCAGTACTTC	CASSPPTGTRQTQYF
NA	TRBV6-5	TRBJ1-1	NA	TGTGCCAGCAGTTACTCTCCGGGGGTGGAGTACACTGAAGCTTTCTTT	CASSYSPGVEYTEAFF
NA	TRBV6-1	TRBJ2-3	TRBD2	TGTGCCAGCAGTGAAGACTTACCAGCGGGAGGGTTCACAGATACGCAGTATTTT	CASSEDLPAGGFTDTQYF
once	TRBV7-2	TRBJ2-1	TRBD2	TGTGCCAGCAGCTTAGCGCGTCTAGCGGGGGAGCAGTTCTTC	CASSLARLAGEQFF
NA	TRBV7-4	TRBJ2-7	NA	TGTGCCAGCAGCCCAGCGGGTCCCCCCAACGAGCAGTACTTC	CASSPAGPPNEQYF
once	TRBV18	TRBJ1-5	NA	TGTGCCAGCTCACTCTCCTATCAGCCCCAGCATTTT	CASSLSYQPQHF
NA	TRBV6-5	TRBJ2-1	TRBD2	TGTGCCAGCATCTACTCTTCGTCTAGCGGGCACAATGAGCAGTTCTTC	CASIYSSSSGHNEQFF
NA	TRBV18	TRBJ2-5	NA	TGTGCCAGCTCACAGGACAGATCCCCCCAAGAGACCCAGTACTTC	CASSQDRSPQETQYF
NA	TRBV5-6	TRBJ1-5	NA	TGTGCCAGCAGCTTCAGGGTCGGGCAGCCCCAGCATTTT	CASSFRVGQPQHF
few	TRBV27	TRBJ1-4	NA	TGTGCCAGGACCAACTTGCAACTAATCGAAAAACTGTTTTTT	CARTNLQLIEKLFF
once	TRBV29-1	TRBJ1-3	TRBD1	TGCAGCGTTGGGTCGGACAGGTCCTCTGGAAACACCATATATTTT	CSVGSDRSSGNTIYF
once	TRBV7-2	TRBJ2-3	NA	TGTGCCAGCAGCCGGAGCGCACGTACCACAGATACGCAGTATTTT	CASSRSARTTDTQYF
NA	TRBV9	TRBJ1-2	NA	TGTGCCAGCAGCACAACAGTGACGCGTGGCTACACCTTC	CASSTTVTRGYTF
once	TRBV5-1	TRBJ1-1	NA	TGCGCCAGCAGCTATGCGGGGGCTCGAGGCACTGAAGCTTTCTTT	CASSYAGARGTEAFF
NA	TRBV5-1	TRBJ2-2	NA	TGCGCCAGCAGCTTGGATATCACCGGGGAGCTGTTTTTT	CASSLDITGELFF